Listed below are T cell receptor beta chains from one sample, sequenced in a study of CD8+ T cells in alopecia areata. Sequencing was performed with immunoSEQ multiplex PCR; in TCRdb, only in-frame clones are kept and a portion is missing. The repertoire holds some 150,000 clones, nearly 55% seen once, with 15% in the top ten. The sample consisted of CD8+ T cells sorted from blood, taken at week 4, from a patient treated with tofacitinib. These receptors all come from a human donor with alopecia areata. Each CDR3 is given with its conserved first and last residue.

CDR3,J,V
CASSYNPYNEQFF,TRBJ2-1,TRBV27
CASSSGTGWNGYTF,TRBJ1-2,TRBV27
CASSLSGAVYEQYF,TRBJ2-7,TRBV7-2
CASSLDGGGSYEQYF,TRBJ2-7,TRBV11-2
CSVEGAQYF,TRBJ2-5,TRBV29-1
CASSLDRTNEQYF,TRBJ2-7,TRBV27
CASSPREGLYNSPLHF,TRBJ1-6,TRBV9
CASSYWRGGTYEQYF,TRBJ2-7,TRBV6-5
CAWVPRDRQSTDTQYF,TRBJ2-3,TRBV30
CASRSGGEGYGYTF,TRBJ1-2,TRBV13
CASSQGPGPSSYNSPLHF,TRBJ1-6,TRBV4-2
CASSLGDSIYEQYF,TRBJ2-7,TRBV7-9
CASSLELLGNNEQFF,TRBJ2-1,TRBV5-6
CASSSRTTDTQYF,TRBJ2-3,TRBV7-7
CAWNLAGGYNEQFF,TRBJ2-1,TRBV30
CASSVGENEQFF,TRBJ2-1,TRBV9
CSVEDLGSGVYEQYF,TRBJ2-7,TRBV29-1
CASSGRPSNTEAFF,TRBJ1-1,TRBV11-1
CASTEGNHGTGELFF,TRBJ2-2,TRBV2
CASSLGPEQFF,TRBJ2-1,TRBV13
CASSSGRGTGELFF,TRBJ2-2,TRBV5-6
CSVLRVGPSSGANVLTF,TRBJ2-6,TRBV29-1
CASSLGQGFETQYF,TRBJ2-5,TRBV7-8
CASSYGGESSGNTIYF,TRBJ1-3,TRBV6-5
CSVEDPREQFF,TRBJ2-1,TRBV29-1
CAWSVVRAYEQYF,TRBJ2-7,TRBV30